This TCR beta chain was observed in a study of control samples from healthy donors and cancer patients. TCRdb's copy holds only in-frame clones and misses some; the assay was immunoSEQ multiplex PCR. This sample yields 88,000 or so clones, of which roughly 94% are seen a single time; approximately 4.8% belongs to the top ten. The V gene end was trimmed by 3 bases and the J gene end by 4 bases; junction bases not matched to a gene: 3. The CDR3 runs to 14 residues. CDR1 MNHEY and CDR2 SMNVEV come from the germline V gene (reference sequence). What was sequenced was blood. This receptor was taken from a woman aged 18-29 years in good health. The chain is built from TRBV27 and TRBJ2-1, with 7 bases identical to TRBD2. The CDR3 loop reads CASSFAGVYNEQFF. The CDR3 bases are TGTGCCAGCAGTTTCGCGGGAGTGTACAATGAGCAGTTCTTC.